This T cell receptor beta chain was captured in a study of identical twins. In TCRdb, the 5' RACE reads were re-called with MiXCR into one record per CDR3 protein. The sample yields fewer than 650,000 distinct CDR3 sequences, around 7.5% seen once. Healthy Caucasians provided all donations. The study's findings and limits: Without tracking the same donors, conclusions rested on cross-sectional statistical analysis.

The germline V gene encodes CDR1 SGHRS and CDR2 YFSETQ. This CDR3 spans 16 amino acids. The germline V and J ends were trimmed by 0 bases and 1 base, with 13 bases remaining between them. This clonotype was found many times. Its antigen is unknown. These sequences were also reported in another study, on yellow fever vaccine responses in identical twins. That paper notes: Twins' T cell vaccine responses reportedly looked partly convergent, partly personalized.

The J gene is TRBJ1-2, the V gene TRBV5-1, with D tentatively TRBD1 (6 bases). The TCR was taken from a woman aged 18-35 years in good health. The source material was PBMCs. CDR3 in amino acids: CASSLAGALSNYGYTF. The CDR3 bases are TGCGCCAGCAGCTTGGCAGGGGCGCTTAGTAACTATGGCTACACCTTC.